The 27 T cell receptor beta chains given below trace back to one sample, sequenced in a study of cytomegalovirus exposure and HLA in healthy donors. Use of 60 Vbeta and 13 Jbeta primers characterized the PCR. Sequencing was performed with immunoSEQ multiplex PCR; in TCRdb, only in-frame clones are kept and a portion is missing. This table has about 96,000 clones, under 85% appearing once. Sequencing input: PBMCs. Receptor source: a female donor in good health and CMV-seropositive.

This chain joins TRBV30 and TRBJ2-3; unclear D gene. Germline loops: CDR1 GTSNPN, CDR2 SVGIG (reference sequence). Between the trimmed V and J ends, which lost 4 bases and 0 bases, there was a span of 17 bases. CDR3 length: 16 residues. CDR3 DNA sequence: TGTGCCTGGATGGCCCCCGTAGCTGTTAGCACAGATACGCAGTATTTT. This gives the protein CAWMAPVAVSTDTQYF.

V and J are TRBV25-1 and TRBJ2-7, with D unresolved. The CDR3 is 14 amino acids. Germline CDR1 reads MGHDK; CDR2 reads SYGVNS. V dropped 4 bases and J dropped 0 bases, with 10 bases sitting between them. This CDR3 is CASSVDASSYEQYF. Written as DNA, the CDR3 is TGTGCCAGCAGTGTTGATGCCAGCTCCTACGAGCAGTACTTC.

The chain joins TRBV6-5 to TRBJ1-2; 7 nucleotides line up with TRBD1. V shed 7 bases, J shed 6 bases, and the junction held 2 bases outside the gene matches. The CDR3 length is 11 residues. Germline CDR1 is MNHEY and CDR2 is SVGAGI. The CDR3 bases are TGTGCCAGCAAAGGGGGCCATGGCTACACCTTC. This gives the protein CASKGGHGYTF.

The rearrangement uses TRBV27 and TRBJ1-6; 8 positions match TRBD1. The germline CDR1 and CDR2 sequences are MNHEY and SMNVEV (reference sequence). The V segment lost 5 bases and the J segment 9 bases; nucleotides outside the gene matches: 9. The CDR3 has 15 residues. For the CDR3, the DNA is TGTGCCAGCAGTAACGTACAGGGGGGTAGTTCACCCCTCCACTTT. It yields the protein CASSNVQGGSSPLHF.

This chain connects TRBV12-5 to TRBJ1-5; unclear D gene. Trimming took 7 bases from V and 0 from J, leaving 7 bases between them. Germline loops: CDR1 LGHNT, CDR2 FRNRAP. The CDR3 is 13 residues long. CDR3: CASALYSNQPQHF. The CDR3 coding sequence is TGTGCTAGTGCCCTATATAGCAATCAGCCCCAGCATTTT.

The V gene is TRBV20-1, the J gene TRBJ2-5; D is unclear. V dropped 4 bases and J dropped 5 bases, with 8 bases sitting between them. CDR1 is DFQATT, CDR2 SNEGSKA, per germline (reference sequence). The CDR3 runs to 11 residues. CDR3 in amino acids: CSAKDVETQYF. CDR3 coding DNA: TGCAGTGCTAAAGACGTTGAGACCCAGTACTTC.

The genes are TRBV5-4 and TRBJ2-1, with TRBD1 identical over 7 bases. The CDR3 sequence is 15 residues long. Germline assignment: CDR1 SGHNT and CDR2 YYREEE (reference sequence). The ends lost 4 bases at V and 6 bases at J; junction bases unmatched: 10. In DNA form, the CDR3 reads TGTGCCAGCAGCCTCACAGGGGCTCGAGTCAATGAGCAGTTCTTC. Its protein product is CASSLTGARVNEQFF.

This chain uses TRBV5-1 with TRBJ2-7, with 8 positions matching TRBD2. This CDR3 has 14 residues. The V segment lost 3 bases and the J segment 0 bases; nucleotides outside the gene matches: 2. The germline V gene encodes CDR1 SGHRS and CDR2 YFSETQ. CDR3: CASSWSGSSYEQYF. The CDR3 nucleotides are TGCGCCAGCAGCTGGAGCGGGAGCTCCTACGAGCAGTACTTC.

In DNA form, the CDR3 reads TGTGCCAGCAGCGTAGCCCCTGGGCCGACCTACGAGCAGTACTTC. This encodes CASSVAPGPTYEQYF. The chain is built from TRBV9 and TRBJ2-7; unclear D gene. V lost 0 bases and J lost 2, with 12 bases in between. Germline V gives CDR1 SGDLS, CDR2 YYNGEE. The CDR3 runs to 15 residues.

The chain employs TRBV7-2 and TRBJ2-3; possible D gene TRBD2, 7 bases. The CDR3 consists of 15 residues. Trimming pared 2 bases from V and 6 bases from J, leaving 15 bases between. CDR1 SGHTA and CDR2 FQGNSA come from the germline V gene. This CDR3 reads CASSLMGGAQDTQYF. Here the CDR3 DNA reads TGTGCCAGCAGCTTAATGGGGGGGGCCCAGGATACGCAGTATTTT.

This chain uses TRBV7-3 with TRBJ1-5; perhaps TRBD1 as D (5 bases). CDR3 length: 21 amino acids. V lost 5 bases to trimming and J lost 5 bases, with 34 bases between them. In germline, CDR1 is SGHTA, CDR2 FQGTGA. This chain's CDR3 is CASSPPLFGSGASTFYQPQHF. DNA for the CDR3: TGTGCCAGCAGCCCACCCCTTTTCGGCAGCGGGGCCTCAACCTTCTATCAGCCCCAGCATTTT.

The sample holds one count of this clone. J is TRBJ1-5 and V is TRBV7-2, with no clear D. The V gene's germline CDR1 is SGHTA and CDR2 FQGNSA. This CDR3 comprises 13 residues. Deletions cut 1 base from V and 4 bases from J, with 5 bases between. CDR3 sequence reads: CASSLEENQPQHF. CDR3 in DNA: TGTGCCAGCAGCTTAGAGGAGAATCAGCCCCAGCATTTT.

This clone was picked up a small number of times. CDR3 amino acids: CASRWDSSYEQYF. CDR3 coding DNA: TGTGCCAGCAGGTGGGACAGTTCCTACGAGCAGTACTTC. This chain joins TRBV7-9 and TRBJ2-7, with 7 bases fitting TRBD1. V lost 6 bases, J lost 1 base, and 3 bases stayed unmatched. This CDR3 region has 13 residues. The germline V gene has CDR1 SEHNR and CDR2 FQNEAQ (reference sequence).

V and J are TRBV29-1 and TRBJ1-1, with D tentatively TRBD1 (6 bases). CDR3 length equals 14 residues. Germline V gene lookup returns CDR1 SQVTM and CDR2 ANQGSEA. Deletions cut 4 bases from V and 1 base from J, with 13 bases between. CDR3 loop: CSVAPTGWNTEAFF. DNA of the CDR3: TGCAGCGTTGCCCCGACAGGTTGGAACACTGAAGCTTTCTTT.

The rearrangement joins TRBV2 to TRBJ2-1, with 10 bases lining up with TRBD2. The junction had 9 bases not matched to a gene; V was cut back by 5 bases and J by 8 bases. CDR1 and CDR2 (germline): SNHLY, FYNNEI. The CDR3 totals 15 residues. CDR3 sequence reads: CASSRSGGAIHEQFF. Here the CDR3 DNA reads TGTGCCAGCAGTCGCAGCGGGGGGGCGATTCATGAGCAGTTCTTC.

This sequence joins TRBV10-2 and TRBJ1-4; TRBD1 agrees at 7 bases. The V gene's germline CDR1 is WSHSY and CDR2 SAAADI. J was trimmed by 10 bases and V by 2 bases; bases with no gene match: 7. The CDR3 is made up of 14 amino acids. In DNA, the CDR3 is TGCGCCAGCAGTGAGAGGACAGGCTACGGAAAACTGTTTTTT. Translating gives CASSERTGYGKLFF.

The CDR3 spells CASSLDGTSGVYEQYF. CDR3 nucleotide sequence: TGTGCCAGCAGCTTAGACGGGACTAGCGGAGTCTACGAGCAGTACTTC. The J gene is TRBJ2-7, the V gene TRBV11-1, with TRBD2 matching 11 bases. The germline V gene has CDR1 SGHAT and CDR2 FQDESV (reference sequence). The CDR3 runs 16 residues. After removal of 1 base from V and 3 bases from J, the junction contained 5 bases not matched to a gene.

The CDR3 sequence is CASSQFPARENSPLHF. The CDR3 coding sequence is TGTGCCAGCAGCCAATTTCCCGCCAGGGAAAATTCACCCCTCCACTTT. The chain combines TRBV4-2 with TRBJ1-6, with D perhaps matching TRBD1 (5 bases). The germline gives CDR1 LGHNA, CDR2 YNFKEQ. V was clipped by 2 bases and J by 7 bases, with 15 bases between them. The CDR3 is made up of 16 amino acids.

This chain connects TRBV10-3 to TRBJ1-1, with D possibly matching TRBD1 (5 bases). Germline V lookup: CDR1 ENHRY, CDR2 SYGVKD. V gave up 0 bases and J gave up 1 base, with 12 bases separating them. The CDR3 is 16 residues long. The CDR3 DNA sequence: TGTGCCATCAGTGAGTCGAGTCGCCAGGGGAACACTGAAGCTTTCTTT. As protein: CAISESSRQGNTEAFF.

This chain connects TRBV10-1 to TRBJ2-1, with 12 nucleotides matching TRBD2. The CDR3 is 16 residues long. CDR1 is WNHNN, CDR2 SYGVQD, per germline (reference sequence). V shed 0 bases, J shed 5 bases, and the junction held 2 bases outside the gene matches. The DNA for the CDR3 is TGCGCCAGCAGTGAGTCGACTAGCGGGGGAAACAATGAGCAGTTCTTC. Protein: CASSESTSGGNNEQFF.

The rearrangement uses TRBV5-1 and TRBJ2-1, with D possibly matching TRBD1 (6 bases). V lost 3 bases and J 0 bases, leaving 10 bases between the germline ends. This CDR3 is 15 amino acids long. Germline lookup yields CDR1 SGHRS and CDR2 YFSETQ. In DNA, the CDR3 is TGCGCCAGCAGCTCAGGACAGAGCTCCTACAATGAGCAGTTCTTC. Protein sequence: CASSSGQSSYNEQFF.

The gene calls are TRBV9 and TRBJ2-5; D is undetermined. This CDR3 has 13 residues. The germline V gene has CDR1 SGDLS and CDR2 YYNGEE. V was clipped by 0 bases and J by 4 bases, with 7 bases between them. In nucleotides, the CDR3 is TGTGCCAGCAGCGTAGGCTACCGAGAGACCCAGTACTTC. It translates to CASSVGYRETQYF.

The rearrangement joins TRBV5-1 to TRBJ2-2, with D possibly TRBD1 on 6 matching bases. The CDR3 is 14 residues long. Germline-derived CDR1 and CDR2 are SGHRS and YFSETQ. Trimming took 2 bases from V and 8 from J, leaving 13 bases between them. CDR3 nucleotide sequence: TGCGCCAGCAGCTTAGGACAGTCGCTGGGGGAGCTGTTTTTT. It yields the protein CASSLGQSLGELFF.

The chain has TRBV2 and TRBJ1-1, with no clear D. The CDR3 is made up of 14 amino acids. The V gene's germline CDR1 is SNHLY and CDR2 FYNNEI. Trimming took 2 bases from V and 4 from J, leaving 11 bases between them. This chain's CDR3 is CASSESSAGTEAFF. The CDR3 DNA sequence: TGTGCCAGCAGTGAATCGAGTGCCGGCACTGAAGCTTTCTTT.

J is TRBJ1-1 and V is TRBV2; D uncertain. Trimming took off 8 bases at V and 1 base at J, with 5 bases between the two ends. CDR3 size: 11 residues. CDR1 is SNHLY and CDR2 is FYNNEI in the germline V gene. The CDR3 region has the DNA TGTGCCAGCGGCTCGAACACTGAAGCTTTCTTT. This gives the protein CASGSNTEAFF.

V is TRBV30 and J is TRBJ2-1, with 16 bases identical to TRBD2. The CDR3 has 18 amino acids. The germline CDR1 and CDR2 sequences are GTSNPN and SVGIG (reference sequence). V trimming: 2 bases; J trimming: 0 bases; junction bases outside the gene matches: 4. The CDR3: CAWSYGTSGRASYNEQFF. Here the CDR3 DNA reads TGTGCCTGGAGTTACGGGACTAGCGGGAGGGCCTCCTACAATGAGCAGTTCTTC.

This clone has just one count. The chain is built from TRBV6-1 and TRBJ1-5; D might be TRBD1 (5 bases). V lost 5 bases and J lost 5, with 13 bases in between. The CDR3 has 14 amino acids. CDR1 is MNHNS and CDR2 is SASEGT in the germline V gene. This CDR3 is CASSPSGVDQPQHF. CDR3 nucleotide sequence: TGTGCCAGCAGTCCATCGGGGGTAGATCAGCCCCAGCATTTT.